This T cell receptor (beta chain) derives from a study of blood T cell repertoires in COVID-19. For the study at large: T cells, B-cell-depleted T cells, or PBMCs provided the cDNA or gDNA that served as material.

Data came from immunoSEQ multiplex PCR; TCRdb stores just in-frame clones and leaves some out. The sample consists of hundreds of thousands of clones, 80% to 90% of them appearing once. From germline, CDR1 is SGHRS and CDR2 YFSETQ. The CDR3 is made up of 15 amino acids. Trimming cost V 2 bases and J 6 bases; bases outside gene matches: 9. The sequence came from a woman in her twenties or thirties with active or convalescent COVID-19. The chain combines TRBV5-1 with TRBJ1-2; TRBD1 agrees at 8 bases. Sequencing was carried out using peripheral blood. For the CDR3, the DNA is TGCGCCAGCAGCTTATATAGACAGGGGCCAAATGGCTACACCTTC. It is translated as CASSLYRQGPNGYTF.